The entry below gives a single T cell receptor (beta chain) sequence along with its context. Its antigen is currently unknown. Donation came from healthy Caucasian individuals in Russia who were aged 6 to 90. Around 10 milliliters of peripheral blood were drawn from each donor. CDR1 is DFQATT and CDR2 is SNEGSKA in the germline V gene (reference sequence). V was cut by 4 bases and J by 5 bases, with 11 bases left in between. This CDR3 has 12 amino acids. This entry comes from a study of blood T cells in healthy people across ages. Broader study findings: Older individuals had lower TCR beta diversity per million T cells (the decline was roughly linear). Strong correlation existed between TCR beta diversity and naive T cell percentage.

A second PCR of 7 to 11 cycles used a sample-barcoded 5' primer and a J-beta primer mix. TCRdb reprocessed the 5' RACE reads with MiXCR, giving one entry per CDR3 protein. The sample shows 700,000 or so distinct CDR3 sequences, over 40% of them seen only once. This clonotype was obtained from an elderly man in good health. Specimen: blood. The chain joins TRBV20-1 to TRBJ1-2; a possible D gene is TRBD1 (5 bases). CDR3 residues: CSATIDRYGYTF. CDR3 nucleotide sequence: TGCAGTGCTACTATTGACAGATATGGCTACACCTTC.